The 23 T cell receptor beta chains below were found in one sample sequenced in a study of siplizumab effects on memory and regulatory T cells. Assay: immunoSEQ multiplex PCR; the TCRdb copy retains only in-frame clones and omits some. The repertoire has around 26,000 clones, more than 65% of them found once; the top ten carry about 22%. The sequencing sample was made of memory CD4+ T cells sorted from blood. The receptors stem from a human donor in good health.

This chain uses TRBV7-9 with TRBJ2-7; possible D gene TRBD2, 6 bases. The germline V gene has CDR1 SEHNR and CDR2 FQNEAQ (reference sequence). This CDR3 is built from 15 residues. The V and J ends lost 1 base and 1 base respectively, with 11 bases between them. The CDR3 DNA sequence: TGTGCCAGCAGCTTAGAGCGCGGGACGTCCTACGAGCAGTACTTC. Encoded protein: CASSLERGTSYEQYF. Supplemented by reference TRBV7-9 and TRBJ2-7, the full variable domain reads DTGVSQNPRHKITKRGQNVTFRCDPISEHNRLYWYRQTLGQGPEFLTYFQNEAQLEKSRLLSDRFSAERPKGSFSTLEIQRTEQGDSAMYLCASSLERGTSYEQYFGPGTRLTVT.

This clone has more than one count but fewer than ten. Additional DNA sequences in this sample encode the identical CDR3. This chain connects TRBV7-2 to TRBJ2-3; D not resolved. Germline V lookup: CDR1 SGHTA, CDR2 FQGNSA. The CDR3 length is 11 residues. The germline V and J ends were trimmed by 3 bases and 2 bases, with 0 bases remaining between them. Written as DNA, the CDR3 is TGTGCCAGCAGCTTCACAGATACGCAGTATTTT. Translation gives CASSFTDTQYF. The variable domain in full, with the rest retrieved from reference TRBV7-2 and TRBJ2-3, is GAGVSQSPSNKVTEKGKDVELRCDPISGHTALYWYRQSLGQGLEFLIYFQGNSAPDKSGLPSDRFSAERTGGSVSTLTIQRTQQEDSAVYLCASSFTDTQYFGPGTRLTVL.

The rearrangement uses TRBV7-8 and TRBJ1-3; TRBD1 matches at 7 bases. Germline V gene data show CDR1 as SGHVS and CDR2 as FQNEAQ. The CDR3 has 13 amino acids. V lost 7 bases, J lost 3 bases, and 3 bases stayed unmatched. CDR3 in amino acids: CASNTGVGNTIYF. The CDR3 region has the DNA TGTGCCAGCAATACAGGGGTTGGAAACACCATATATTTT. Variable domain in full (rest from reference TRBV7-8 and TRBJ1-3): GAGVSQSPRYKVAKRGQDVALRCDPISGHVSLFWYQQALGQGPEFLTYFQNEAQLDKSGLPSDRFFAERPEGSVSTLKIQRTQQEDSAVYLCASNTGVGNTIYFGEGSWLTVV.

This clone was seen only once. The chain employs TRBV21-1 and TRBJ2-7; TRBD2, the table's D call, lacks a check against the DNA. TRBV21-1 counts as a pseudogene. The length of the CDR3 is 16 residues. The CDR3 nucleotides are TGTGCCAGCAGCAATGAACTAGCGGAACCTTCCTACGAGCAGTACTTC. This codes for CASSNELAEPSYEQYF.

The rearrangement links TRBV11-3 to TRBJ2-1, with 11 bases fitting TRBD2. The J segment lost 8 bases and the V segment lost 1 base, leaving 7 bases of the junction unmatched. The germline V gene encodes CDR1 SGHNT and CDR2 YENEEA. The CDR3 totals 16 residues. The CDR3 sequence: CASSLANSGRADEQFF. CDR3 DNA sequence: TGTGCCAGCAGCTTAGCCAATAGCGGGAGGGCCGATGAGCAGTTCTTC.

The rearrangement uses TRBV7-2 and TRBJ1-5; D gene ambiguous. Germline V lookup: CDR1 SGHTA, CDR2 FQGNSA. Between the trimmed V and J ends, which lost 6 bases and 0 bases, there was a span of 12 bases. The CDR3 is 15 residues long. The CDR3 reads CASSPDGYSNQPQHF. The DNA of the CDR3 is TGTGCCAGCAGTCCGGACGGATATAGCAATCAGCCCCAGCATTTT. Variable domain in full (rest from reference TRBV7-2 and TRBJ1-5): GAGVSQSPSNKVTEKGKDVELRCDPISGHTALYWYRQSLGQGLEFLIYFQGNSAPDKSGLPSDRFSAERTGGSVSTLTIQRTQQEDSAVYLCASSPDGYSNQPQHFGDGTRLSIL.

V and J are TRBV11-1 and TRBJ2-5, with a tentative D call TRBD2 (6 bases). Per germline, CDR1 SGHAT and CDR2 FQDESV (reference sequence). This CDR3 region has 14 residues. The ends were cut back, 4 bases at V and 2 bases at J, with 11 bases in the middle. CDR3 sequence reads: CASSSRDFQETQYF. The CDR3 DNA sequence: TGTGCCAGCAGCTCCCGGGACTTTCAAGAGACCCAGTACTTC.

Concerning this clone: The junction and the germline gene differ at one end; a read error may be behind it. The V and J genes are TRBV11-1 and TRBJ1-3, with 10 bases matching TRBD1. CDR1 is SGHAT, CDR2 FQDESV, per germline (reference sequence). This CDR3 is 18 amino acids long. The CDR3 is CANSFTHGQGDSGNTIYF. CDR3 nucleotide sequence: TGTGCCAACAGCTTTACGCATGGACAGGGGGACTCTGGAAACACCATATATTTT.

J is TRBJ2-1 and V is TRBV7-9, with D tentatively TRBD2 (5 bases). CDR1 and CDR2 from the germline V gene are SEHNR and FQNEAQ (reference sequence). V was trimmed by 5 bases and J by 7 bases, leaving 9 bases between them. The CDR3 has 12 amino acids. The CDR3: CASSPQRNEQFF. Written as DNA, the CDR3 is TGTGCCAGCAGCCCCCAGCGGAATGAGCAGTTCTTC.

This chain connects TRBV5-1 to TRBJ2-1; D tentatively reads TRBD1 or TRBD2 (6 bases each). This CDR3 contains 18 residues. The germline gives CDR1 SGHRS, CDR2 YFSETQ. With 4 bases removed from V and 2 bases from J, the gap between germline ends came to 22 bases. The CDR3 loop reads CASSPGTRLAVPYNEQFF. The CDR3 DNA reads TGCGCCAGCAGCCCCGGGACACGATTAGCGGTTCCCTACAATGAGCAGTTCTTC.

There are a few counts of this clone. This chain uses TRBV2 with TRBJ1-2, with TRBD1 matching 8 bases. V lost 7 bases and J lost 6; bases outside the gene matches: 4. From germline, CDR1 is SNHLY and CDR2 FYNNEI. The CDR3 contains 12 residues. The DNA of the CDR3 is TGTGCCAGCAACGCCAGGGGGCATGGCTACACCTTC. It specifies CASNARGHGYTF.

The chain has TRBV12-5 and TRBJ1-5; the D gene is possibly TRBD1 (5 bases). With 1 base removed from V and 4 bases from J, the gap between germline ends came to 14 bases. The germline CDR1 and CDR2 sequences are LGHNT and FRNRAP. CDR3 length: 16 residues. The CDR3 DNA is TGTGCTAGTGGTTTGGGAGGGGTTTTTCCTAATCAGCCCCAGCATTTT. Protein sequence: CASGLGGVFPNQPQHF. The full variable domain, with the rest looked up from reference TRBV12-5 and TRBJ1-5, is DARVTQTPRHKVTEMGQEVTMRCQPILGHNTVFWYRQTMMQGLELLAYFRNRAPLDDSGMPKDRFSAEMPDATLATLKIQPSEPRDSAVYFCASGLGGVFPNQPQHFGDGTRLSIL.

The chain is built from TRBV6-5 and TRBJ2-5; D is uncertain. From germline, CDR1 is MNHEY and CDR2 SVGAGI. The ends were cut back, 2 bases at V and 5 bases at J, with 3 bases in the middle. CDR3 size: 11 residues. The CDR3 loop is CASSYGETQYF. The CDR3 region has the DNA TGTGCCAGCAGTTACGGGGAGACCCAGTACTTC.

J is TRBJ1-2 and V is TRBV6-1, with D uncertain. Trimming stripped 5 bases from V and 8 bases from J, with 15 bases between. This CDR3 spans 13 amino acids. The germline V gene encodes CDR1 MNHNS and CDR2 SASEGT. CDR3 sequence: CASSYDPIRGYTF. CDR3 nucleotides: TGTGCCAGCAGTTATGACCCAATCCGGGGCTACACCTTC.

The J gene is TRBJ2-1, the V gene TRBV19, with 8 positions matching TRBD2. The CDR3 extends over 14 amino acids. Germline values: CDR1 LNHDA, CDR2 SQIVND (reference sequence). The V gene end was trimmed by 4 bases and the J gene end by 7 bases; junction bases not matched to a gene: 6. As DNA, the CDR3 is TGTGCCAGTAGTACTCCGGGACTAGAAAATGAGCAGTTCTTC. This codes for CASSTPGLENEQFF.

The chain recombines TRBV6-1 with TRBJ1-2; TRBD1 matches at 8 bases. The germline V gene has CDR1 MNHNS and CDR2 SASEGT. The CDR3 covers 15 residues. Trimming removed 0 bases from V and 8 bases from J; junction bases left unmatched: 8. The CDR3 bases are TGTGCCAGCAGTGAAGCGTTAGGCAGGGGGCACGGCTACACCTTC. Translation: CASSEALGRGHGYTF.

CDR3 sequence (DNA): TGTGCCAGCAGCTGGGGACTAGCGTACACCGGGGAGCTGTTTTTT. It encodes CASSWGLAYTGELFF. The chain links TRBV7-9 to TRBJ2-2; 10 nucleotides line up with TRBD2. Germline CDR1 and CDR2: SEHNR and FQNEAQ (reference sequence). V was pared by 4 bases and J by 3 bases, with 2 bases of the junction left unmatched. The CDR3 loop spans 15 amino acids. The full variable domain, completed using reference TRBV7-9 and TRBJ2-2, is DTGVSQNPRHKITKRGQNVTFRCDPISEHNRLYWYRQTLGQGPEFLTYFQNEAQLEKSRLLSDRFSAERPKGSFSTLEIQRTEQGDSAMYLCASSWGLAYTGELFFGEGSRLTVL.

This clone was recorded a few times. The chain joins TRBV19 to TRBJ2-2, with 10 positions matching TRBD2. V shed 7 bases and J 3 bases; nucleotides not matched to a gene: 5. Germline lookup yields CDR1 LNHDA and CDR2 SQIVND (reference sequence). CDR3 size: 15 residues. CDR3 amino acids: CASISGRRDTGELFF. The CDR3 coding sequence is TGTGCCAGTATTAGCGGGAGGCGGGACACCGGGGAGCTGTTTTTT.

This rearrangement joins TRBV7-2 to TRBJ2-7; 8 bases map to TRBD1. CDR1 is SGHTA and CDR2 is FQGNSA in the germline V gene. This CDR3 comprises 13 residues. V was pared by 3 bases and J by 4 bases, with 2 bases of the junction left unmatched. CDR3 bases: TGTGCCAGCAGCTTGGGACAGGAGTACGAGCAGTACTTC. It encodes CASSLGQEYEQYF.

The count of this clone is one. CDR3 coding DNA: TGTGCCAGCAGCTCATCCATTGTAGCGGGAGATTTGTACGAGCAGTACTTC. Amino acids: CASSSSIVAGDLYEQYF. This rearrangement joins TRBV7-2 to TRBJ2-7, with 9 bases lining up with TRBD2. The CDR3 is made up of 17 amino acids. CDR1 SGHTA and CDR2 FQGNSA come from the germline V gene. The V gene end was trimmed by 4 bases and the J gene end by 4 bases; junction bases not matched to a gene: 14.

J is TRBJ2-7 and V is TRBV20-1, with D possibly TRBD2 on 6 matching bases. V shed 3 bases and J shed 10 bases, with 13 bases lying between them. Germline assignment: CDR1 DFQATT and CDR2 SNEGSKA (reference sequence). The CDR3 runs to 11 residues. In DNA form, the CDR3 reads TGCAGTGCTAGTCGGGACTCCTTACAGTACTTC. Translated: CSASRDSLQYF.

The chain recombines TRBV30 with TRBJ2-7; 8 bases map to TRBD2. This CDR3 has 12 residues. J was trimmed by 4 bases and V by 4 bases; bases with no gene match: 3. Per germline, CDR1 GTSNPN and CDR2 SVGIG (reference sequence). The CDR3, as DNA: TGTGCCTGGACCCGCGGGGGGTACGAGCAGTACTTC. The encoded protein is CAWTRGGYEQYF.

The CDR3 coding sequence is TGTGCCAGCAGTTTCCAGACAGATCTGAGGGCTACTGAAGCTTTCTTT. Translating it yields CASSFQTDLRATEAFF. The chain joins TRBV28 to TRBJ1-1, with a tentative D call TRBD1 (5 bases). Trimming left V 3 bases short and J 5 bases short, with 19 bases between. The CDR3 sequence is 16 residues long. From germline, CDR1 is MDHEN and CDR2 SYDVKM. Full variable domain (remainder filled in from reference TRBV28 and TRBJ1-1): DVKVTQSSRYLVKRTGEKVFLECVQDMDHENMFWYRQDPGLGLRLIYFSYDVKMKEKGDIPEGYSVSREKKERFSLILESASTNQTSMYLCASSFQTDLRATEAFFGQGTRLTVV.